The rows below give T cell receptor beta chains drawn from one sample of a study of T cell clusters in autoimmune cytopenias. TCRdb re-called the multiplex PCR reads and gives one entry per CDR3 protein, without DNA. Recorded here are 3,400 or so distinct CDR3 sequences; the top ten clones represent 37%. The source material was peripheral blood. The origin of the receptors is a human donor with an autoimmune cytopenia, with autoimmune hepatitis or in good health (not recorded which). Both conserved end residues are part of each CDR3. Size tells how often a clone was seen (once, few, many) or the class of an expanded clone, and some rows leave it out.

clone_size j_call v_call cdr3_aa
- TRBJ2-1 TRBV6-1 CASSERRRLAGVEEQFF
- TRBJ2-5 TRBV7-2 CASSLQPGQETQYF
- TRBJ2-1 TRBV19 CASSIGGWGSYNEQFF
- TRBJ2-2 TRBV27 CASSPLAGGGTGELFF
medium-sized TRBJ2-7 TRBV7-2 CASSLGLAVVYEQYF
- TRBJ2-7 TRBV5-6 CASSPGLPGQGAYEQYF
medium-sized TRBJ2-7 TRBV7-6 CASSFGLDEQYF
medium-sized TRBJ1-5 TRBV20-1 CSAITPEQGGGQPQHF
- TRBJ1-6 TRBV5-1 CASSRTGGSPLHF
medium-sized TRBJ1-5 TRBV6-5 CASSPFQGQAYQPQHF
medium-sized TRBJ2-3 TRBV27 CASSWTSEDTQYF
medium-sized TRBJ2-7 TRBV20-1 CSARDTKSAYEQYF
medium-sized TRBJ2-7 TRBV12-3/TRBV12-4 CASSRQGFGYEQYF
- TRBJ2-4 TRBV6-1 CASSELAVRTAKNIQYF
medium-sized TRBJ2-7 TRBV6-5 CASSYGGGSYEQYF
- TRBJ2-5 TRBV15 CATSLVHIFQETQYF
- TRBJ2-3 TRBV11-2 CASTFTLTSGYTDTQYF